The next 25 T cell receptor beta chains were all read from a single sample in a study of cytomegalovirus exposure and HLA in healthy donors. PCR amplification relied on 60 Vbeta primers (plus 13 Jbeta primers). TCRdb's copy holds only in-frame clones and misses some; the assay was immunoSEQ multiplex PCR. The repertoire holds 100,000 to 150,000 clones, with approximately 80% as singletons. Sequenced input: PBMCs. The receptors stem from a human donor in good health.

The rearrangement uses TRBV16 and TRBJ2-2; maybe TRBD2 (5 bases). Germline-derived CDR1 and CDR2 are KGHSY and FQNENV. Trimming took off 4 bases at V and 2 bases at J, with 5 bases between the two ends. This CDR3 spans 13 amino acids. The DNA for the CDR3 is TGTGCCAGCAGCCCGGGAAACACCGGGGAGCTGTTTTTT. This translates into CASSPGNTGELFF. Based on the CDR3 plus reference TRBV16 and TRBJ2-2, the full variable domain is GEEVAQTPKHLVRGEGQKAKLYCAPIKGHSYVFWYQQVLKNEFKFLISFQNENVFDETGMPKERFSAKCLPNSPCSLEIQATKLEDSAVYFCASSPGNTGELFFGEGSRLTVL.

The CDR3 region is CASSFQIRDREGYEQYF. For the CDR3, the DNA is TGTGCCAGCAGTTTTCAAATCCGGGACAGGGAGGGTTACGAGCAGTACTTC. The chain carries TRBV28 and TRBJ2-7, with 9 bases matching TRBD1. The CDR3 covers 17 residues. V was clipped by 3 bases and J by 4 bases; unmatched bases: 13. The germline V gene has CDR1 MDHEN and CDR2 SYDVKM.

The gene calls are TRBV5-1 and TRBJ1-1; 9 bases are a match to TRBD1. The V segment lost 1 base and the J segment 5 bases; nucleotides outside the gene matches: 9. The CDR3 sequence is 16 residues long. Germline V gene sequence: CDR1 SGHRS, CDR2 YFSETQ. The CDR3: CASSLLTGGSGTEAFF. The CDR3 DNA is TGCGCCAGCAGCTTGTTAACAGGGGGCTCTGGGACTGAAGCTTTCTTT.

The rearrangement joins TRBV6-1 to TRBJ1-5; 7 bases agree with TRBD1. The V gene end was trimmed by 7 bases and the J gene end by 8 bases; junction bases not matched to a gene: 5. CDR1 is MNHNS and CDR2 is SASEGT in the germline V gene. The CDR3 totals 12 residues. The CDR3: CASTRTGEPQHF. In nucleotides, the CDR3 is TGTGCCAGCACCAGAACAGGGGAGCCCCAGCATTTT.

The chain has TRBV5-5 and TRBJ2-7; D remains unclear. Per the germline V gene, CDR1 is SGHKS and CDR2 is YYEKEE (reference sequence). Trimming pared 2 bases from V and 2 bases from J, leaving 11 bases between. The CDR3 runs to 14 residues. The CDR3 DNA is TGTGCCAGCAGCTTCCTCGGGTCAACCTACGAGCAGTACTTC. Translating gives CASSFLGSTYEQYF.

The rearrangement links TRBV27 to TRBJ2-1; D is uncertain. Trimming took 6 bases from V and 7 from J, leaving 16 bases between them. The germline CDR1 and CDR2 sequences are MNHEY and SMNVEV (reference sequence). This CDR3 comprises 14 residues. In DNA form, the CDR3 reads TGTGCCAGCAGGTCTACGGGTTCGCAAAATGAGCAGTTCTTC. Translated: CASRSTGSQNEQFF.

This chain uses TRBV19 with TRBJ2-7; TRBD1 matches at 7 bases. Trimming at V came to 6 bases and at J to 2 bases, leaving 7 bases not matched to a gene. CDR1 and CDR2 (germline): LNHDA, SQIVND (reference sequence). The CDR3 is 14 amino acids. The CDR3 DNA reads TGTGCCAGTAGAAAAAGGGACAGTCCCTACGAGCAGTACTTC. It translates to CASRKRDSPYEQYF.

The chain couples TRBV5-6 to TRBJ2-7, with TRBD1 matching 8 bases. The germline CDR1 and CDR2 sequences are SGHDT and YYEEEE. The junction had 7 bases not matched to a gene; V was cut back by 2 bases and J by 3 bases. CDR3 length: 15 residues. The DNA of the CDR3 is TGTGCCAGCAGCTTTGCAGGGGGCGCTTTCTACGAGCAGTACTTC. Translation: CASSFAGGAFYEQYF.

V and J are TRBV7-9 and TRBJ2-7; a weak D match, TRBD2 (5 bases). This CDR3 comprises 13 residues. CDR1 SEHNR and CDR2 FQNEAQ come from the germline V gene (reference sequence). V was shortened by 1 base and J by 6 bases, with 10 bases between the two germline ends. The CDR3 nucleotides read TGTGCCAGCAGCTTAGGGGGAGTAGGCGAGCAGTACTTC. Encoded protein: CASSLGGVGEQYF.

Only a few counts were recorded for this clone. This chain connects TRBV6-5 to TRBJ1-1; D is unclear. Trimming removed 0 bases at V and 6 bases at J, with 14 bases between. This CDR3 has 15 amino acids. CDR1 MNHEY and CDR2 SVGAGI come from the germline V gene. CDR3 sequence reads: CASSYSLGGWAEAFF. The CDR3 nucleotides are TGTGCCAGCAGTTACTCGCTCGGAGGCTGGGCTGAAGCTTTCTTT.

This clone was found once. The chain employs TRBV14 and TRBJ2-3, with no clear D. V was cut by 0 bases and J by 4 bases, with 8 bases left in between. Germline V CDR1 and CDR2: SGHDN, FVKESK. The CDR3 is 14 amino acids. As DNA, the CDR3 is TGTGCCAGCAGCCAAGATTATCCCCCAGATACGCAGTATTTT. Translated, it gives CASSQDYPPDTQYF.

The V call is TRBV19, the J call TRBJ2-7; the match to TRBD2 covers 12 bases. Germline values: CDR1 LNHDA, CDR2 SQIVND (reference sequence). Unmatched junction bases numbered 11, after V lost 6 bases and J lost 2 bases. This CDR3 comprises 17 residues. The CDR3 sequence: CASSDPTSGRYTYEQYF. CDR3 DNA: TGTGCCAGTAGCGACCCCACTAGCGGGAGGTATACCTACGAGCAGTACTTC.

The chain joins TRBV25-1 to TRBJ1-1, with TRBD1 matching 7 bases. The CDR3 has 15 amino acids. Germline V CDR1 and CDR2: MGHDK, SYGVNS. The trim removed 6 bases at V and 3 bases at J, leaving 10 bases unmatched. The CDR3 DNA reads TGTGCCAGCAGGGACTCAGGGGGGTTGTACACTGAAGCTTTCTTT. Its protein is CASRDSGGLYTEAFF.

V usage is TRBV21-1 and J usage is TRBJ2-5; the table assigns TRBD1, which was not confirmed against the DNA. TRBV21-1 is an annotated pseudogene. The CDR3 has 18 residues. The CDR3 sequence: CASSTPPTTGALGETQYF. The DNA of the CDR3 is TGTGCCAGCAGCACCCCGCCCACCACAGGGGCGCTGGGAGAGACCCAGTACTTC.

The V and J genes are TRBV5-4 and TRBJ2-2, with D perhaps TRBD1 (5 bases). V was shortened by 4 bases and J by 6 bases, with 7 bases between the two germline ends. Per germline, CDR1 SGHNT and CDR2 YYREEE (reference sequence). CDR3 length equals 12 residues. CDR3 loop: CASSLGAGELFF. The CDR3 DNA sequence: TGTGCCAGCAGCCTAGGGGCCGGGGAGCTGTTTTTT. The whole variable domain, remainder taken from reference TRBV5-4 and TRBJ2-2, is ETGVTQSPTHLIKTRGQQVTLRCSSQSGHNTVSWYQQALGQGPQFIFQYYREEENGRGNFPPRFSGLQFPNYSSELNVNALELDDSALYLCASSLGAGELFFGEGSRLTVL.

V is TRBV10-2 and J is TRBJ2-6, with a weak D call TRBD1 (5 bases). Per the germline V gene, CDR1 is WSHSY and CDR2 is SAAADI. This CDR3 has 17 residues. Trimming removed 8 bases at V and 1 base at J, with 18 bases between. The DNA of the CDR3 is TGCGCCAGCGGACACGGATCGCTCCCATCTGGGGCCAACGTCCTGACTTTC. Its protein product is CASGHGSLPSGANVLTF.

This chain's CDR3 is CASSTTGGNYGYTF. CDR3 nucleotides: TGTGCCAGCAGCACAACGGGGGGGAACTATGGCTACACCTTC. This rearrangement joins TRBV9 to TRBJ1-2; TRBD1 is a possible D gene (5 bases). Deletions cut 4 bases from V and 2 bases from J, with 12 bases between. The CDR3 has 14 amino acids. Germline values: CDR1 SGDLS, CDR2 YYNGEE.

V usage is TRBV5-1 and J usage is TRBJ2-3; 7 bases match TRBD2. Per germline, CDR1 SGHRS and CDR2 YFSETQ. There are 17 residues in the CDR3. Germline trimming cut 2 bases from V and 1 base from J; bases unmatched to any gene: 10. CDR3 loop: CASSFLRESAGTDTQYF. CDR3 nucleotide sequence: TGCGCCAGCAGCTTCTTGCGGGAGAGCGCAGGCACAGATACGCAGTATTTT.

The rearrangement links TRBV10-3 to TRBJ2-1, with 8 bases lining up with TRBD2. CDR1 is ENHRY, CDR2 SYGVKD, per germline. The CDR3 is 15 amino acids. Trimming cost V 4 bases and J 7 bases; bases outside gene matches: 9. CDR3 coding DNA: TGTGCCATCAGTGTATCCCGGGAGGGCCAGAATGAGCAGTTCTTC. Translation gives CAISVSREGQNEQFF.

This chain connects TRBV5-8 to TRBJ1-5, with D perhaps TRBD1 (6 bases). V was pared by 4 bases and J by 6 bases, with 14 bases between. CDR3 length: 14 residues. Germline CDR1 is SGHTS and CDR2 is YDEGEE. The DNA of the CDR3 is TGTGCCAGCAGCAGAGGGGGGGAGAGTCAGCCCCAGCATTTT. Its protein product is CASSRGGESQPQHF.

The rearrangement joins TRBV19 to TRBJ2-1; perhaps TRBD2 as D (7 bases). V was shortened by 1 base and J by 8 bases, with 18 bases between the two germline ends. The CDR3 totals 16 residues. Germline V lookup: CDR1 LNHDA, CDR2 SQIVND (reference sequence). The CDR3 nucleotides are TGTGCCAGTAGTATAGCGCGGGCGGGGGCTCTTGATGAGCAGTTCTTC. Translating gives CASSIARAGALDEQFF.

This rearrangement joins TRBV2 to TRBJ2-1; 7 bases fit TRBD1. Germline CDR1 and CDR2: SNHLY and FYNNEI. The CDR3 consists of 17 residues. V trimming: 4 bases; J trimming: 2 bases; junction bases outside the gene matches: 11. The CDR3 sequence is CASSVWMGQKAYNEQFF. In DNA form, the CDR3 reads TGTGCCAGCAGTGTCTGGATGGGACAGAAAGCCTACAATGAGCAGTTCTTC.

This rearrangement joins TRBV6-1 to TRBJ2-2; 10 bases agree with TRBD1. CDR3 size: 13 residues. The J segment lost 8 bases and the V segment lost 6 bases, leaving 3 bases of the junction unmatched. The V gene's germline CDR1 is MNHNS and CDR2 SASEGT. This CDR3 reads CASRGTGVGELFF. The DNA for the CDR3 is TGTGCCAGCAGGGGGACAGGGGTTGGGGAGCTGTTTTTT.

The chain has TRBV5-1 and TRBJ2-5, with 7 bases identical to TRBD1. In germline, CDR1 is SGHRS, CDR2 YFSETQ. J was trimmed by 5 bases and V by 3 bases; bases with no gene match: 10. The CDR3 covers 15 residues. In DNA, the CDR3 is TGCGCCAGCAGCTCATCAACAGGGGTCCGCGAGACCCAGTACTTC. This sequence encodes CASSSSTGVRETQYF.

The rearrangement joins TRBV19 to TRBJ1-2; D may be TRBD1 (6 bases). Germline CDR1 reads LNHDA; CDR2 reads SQIVND (reference sequence). V gave up 2 bases and J gave up 7 bases, with 20 bases separating them. The CDR3 contains 16 residues. This chain's CDR3 is CASSILSAGEWIGYTF. The DNA of the CDR3 is TGTGCCAGTAGTATACTCTCCGCAGGGGAATGGATTGGCTACACCTTC.